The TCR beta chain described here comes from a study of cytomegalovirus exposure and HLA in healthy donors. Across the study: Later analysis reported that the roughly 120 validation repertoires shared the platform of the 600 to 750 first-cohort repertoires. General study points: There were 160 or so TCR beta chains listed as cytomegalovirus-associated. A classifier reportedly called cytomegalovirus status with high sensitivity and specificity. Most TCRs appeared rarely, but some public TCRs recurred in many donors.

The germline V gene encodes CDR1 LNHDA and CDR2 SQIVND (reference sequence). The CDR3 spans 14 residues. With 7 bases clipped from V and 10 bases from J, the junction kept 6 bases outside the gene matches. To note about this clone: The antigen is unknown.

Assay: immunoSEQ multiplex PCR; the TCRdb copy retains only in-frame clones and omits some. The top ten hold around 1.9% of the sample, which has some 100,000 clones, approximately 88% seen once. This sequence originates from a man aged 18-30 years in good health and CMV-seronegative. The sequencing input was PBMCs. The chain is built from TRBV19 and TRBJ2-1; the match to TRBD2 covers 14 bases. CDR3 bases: TGTGCCAGTATGGGACTAGCGGGAGCTCTGGAGCAGTTCTTC. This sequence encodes CASMGLAGALEQFF.